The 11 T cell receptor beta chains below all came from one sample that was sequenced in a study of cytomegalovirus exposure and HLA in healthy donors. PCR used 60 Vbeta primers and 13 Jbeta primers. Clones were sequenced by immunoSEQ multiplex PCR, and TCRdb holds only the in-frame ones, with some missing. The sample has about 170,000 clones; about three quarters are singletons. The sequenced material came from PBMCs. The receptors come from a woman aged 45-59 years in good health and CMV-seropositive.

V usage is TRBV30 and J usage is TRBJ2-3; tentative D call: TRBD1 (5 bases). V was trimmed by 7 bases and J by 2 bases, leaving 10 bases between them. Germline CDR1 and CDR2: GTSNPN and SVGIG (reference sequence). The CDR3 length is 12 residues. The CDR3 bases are TGTGCCTCCGGACAAGCCACAGATACGCAGTATTTT. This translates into CASGQATDTQYF.

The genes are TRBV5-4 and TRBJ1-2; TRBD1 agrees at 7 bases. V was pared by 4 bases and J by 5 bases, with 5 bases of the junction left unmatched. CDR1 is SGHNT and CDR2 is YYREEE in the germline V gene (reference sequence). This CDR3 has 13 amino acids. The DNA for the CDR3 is TGTGCCAGCAGCACGGGACAGTTATATGGCTACACCTTC. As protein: CASSTGQLYGYTF.

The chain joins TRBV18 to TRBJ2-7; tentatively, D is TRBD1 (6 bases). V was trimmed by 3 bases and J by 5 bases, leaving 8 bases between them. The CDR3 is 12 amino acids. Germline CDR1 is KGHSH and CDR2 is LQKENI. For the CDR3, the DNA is TGTGCCAGCTCACCGGACAGACACGAGCAGTACTTC. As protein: CASSPDRHEQYF.

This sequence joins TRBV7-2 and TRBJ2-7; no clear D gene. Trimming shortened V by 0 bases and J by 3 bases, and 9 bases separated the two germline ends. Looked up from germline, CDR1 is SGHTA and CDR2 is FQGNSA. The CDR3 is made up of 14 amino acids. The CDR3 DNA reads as TGTGCCAGCAGCTTAGCGGCCATTCTCTACGAGCAGTACTTC. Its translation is CASSLAAILYEQYF. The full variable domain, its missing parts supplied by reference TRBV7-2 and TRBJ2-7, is GAGVSQSPSNKVTEKGKDVELRCDPISGHTALYWYRQSLGQGLEFLIYFQGNSAPDKSGLPSDRFSAERTGGSVSTLTIQRTQQEDSAVYLCASSLAAILYEQYFGPGTRLTVT.

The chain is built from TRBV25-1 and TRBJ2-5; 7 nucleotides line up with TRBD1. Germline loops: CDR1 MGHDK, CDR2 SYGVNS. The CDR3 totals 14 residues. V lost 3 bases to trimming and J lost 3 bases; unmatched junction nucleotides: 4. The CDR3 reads CASSDPTGEETQYF. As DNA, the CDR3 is TGTGCCAGCAGTGACCCTACAGGGGAAGAGACCCAGTACTTC.

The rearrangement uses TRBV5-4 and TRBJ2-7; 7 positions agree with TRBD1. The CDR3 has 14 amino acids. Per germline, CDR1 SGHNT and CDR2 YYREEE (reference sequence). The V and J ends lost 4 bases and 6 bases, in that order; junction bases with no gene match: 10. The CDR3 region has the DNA TGTGCCAGCAGCCGCGAACTTACAGGGGTCGAGCAGTACTTC. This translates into CASSRELTGVEQYF.

CDR3 amino acids: CASESRMFGDTQYF. The CDR3 DNA sequence: TGTGCCAGCGAGTCAAGAATGTTTGGAGATACGCAGTATTTT. The chain is built from TRBV6-1 and TRBJ2-3, with D unclear. Germline CDR1 and CDR2: MNHNS and SASEGT. V shed 8 bases and J shed 5 bases, with 17 bases lying between them. This CDR3 comprises 14 residues.

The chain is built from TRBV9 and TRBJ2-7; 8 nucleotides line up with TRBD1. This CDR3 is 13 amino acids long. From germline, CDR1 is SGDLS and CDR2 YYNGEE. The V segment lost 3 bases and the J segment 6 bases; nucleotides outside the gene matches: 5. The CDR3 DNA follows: TGTGCCAGCAGCGACGGACAGGGAAGCGAGCAGTACTTC. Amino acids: CASSDGQGSEQYF.

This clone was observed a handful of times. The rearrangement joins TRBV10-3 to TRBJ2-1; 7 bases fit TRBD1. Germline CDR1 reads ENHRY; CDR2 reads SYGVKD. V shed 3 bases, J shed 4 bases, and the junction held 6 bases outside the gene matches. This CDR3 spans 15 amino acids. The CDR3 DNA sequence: TGTGCCATCAGTGATCCGGACAGGATTTACAATGAGCAGTTCTTC. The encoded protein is CAISDPDRIYNEQFF.

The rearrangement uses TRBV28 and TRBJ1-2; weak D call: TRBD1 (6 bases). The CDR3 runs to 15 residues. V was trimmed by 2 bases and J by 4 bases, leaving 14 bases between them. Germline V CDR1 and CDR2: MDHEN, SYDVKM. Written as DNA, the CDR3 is TGTGCCAGCAGTTTACCCTTGGGACACCCCTATGGCTACACCTTC. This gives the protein CASSLPLGHPYGYTF.

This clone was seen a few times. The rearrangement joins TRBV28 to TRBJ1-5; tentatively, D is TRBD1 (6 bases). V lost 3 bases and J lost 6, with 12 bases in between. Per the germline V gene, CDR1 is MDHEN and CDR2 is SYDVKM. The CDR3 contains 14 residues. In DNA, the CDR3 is TGTGCCAGCAGTTTTGGTACAGGGACTCAGCCCCAGCATTTT. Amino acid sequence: CASSFGTGTQPQHF.